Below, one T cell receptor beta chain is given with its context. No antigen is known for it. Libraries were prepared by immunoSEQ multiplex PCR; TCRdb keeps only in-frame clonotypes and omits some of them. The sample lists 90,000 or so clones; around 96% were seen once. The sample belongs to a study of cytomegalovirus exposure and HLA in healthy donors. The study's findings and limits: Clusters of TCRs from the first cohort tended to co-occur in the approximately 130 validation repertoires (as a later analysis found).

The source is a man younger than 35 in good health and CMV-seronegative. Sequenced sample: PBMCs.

In DNA, the CDR3 is TGTGCCAGCAGTGCCACTAGCGGGAGTATTAGTGAGCAGTACTTC. Amino acids: CASSATSGSISEQYF. V usage is TRBV6-1 and J usage is TRBJ2-7, with TRBD2 matching 11 bases. The CDR3 loop spans 15 amino acids. V shed 4 bases and J 7 bases; nucleotides not matched to a gene: 9. The germline gives CDR1 MNHNS, CDR2 SASEGT.